This entry lists 6 T cell receptor beta chains sequenced from one sample in a study of CD8 T cells in Susac syndrome. RNA was extracted with the RNeasy kit, and a quantity of about 0.45 to 1 ug was reverse transcribed using random hexamers. TCRdb reanalysed the immunoSEQ multiplex PCR reads using MiXCR and keeps one entry per CDR3 protein. The sample lists under 250,000 distinct CDR3 sequences; about 94% were seen once. Sequencing was carried out using CD4+ T cells from PBMCs. The origin of the receptors is a human donor with Susac syndrome.

In this sample, this clonotype turned up once. The chain uses TRBV20-1 and TRBJ1-1, with D tentatively TRBD1 (5 bases). Germline V gives CDR1 DFQATT, CDR2 SNEGSKA (reference sequence). The CDR3 has 16 residues. The V and J ends lost 0 bases and 4 bases respectively, with 18 bases between them. CDR3 loop: CSARDLRGRRSTEAFF. The CDR3, as DNA: TGCAGTGCTAGAGATCTAAGGGGCCGGCGGAGCACTGAAGCTTTCTTT.

This chain connects TRBV12-3 or TRBV12-4 to TRBJ1-3; 10 nucleotides line up with TRBD1. The CDR3 length is 15 residues. The ends lost 5 bases at V and 6 bases at J; junction bases unmatched: 7. The CDR3 loop reads CASSGTGAVKNTIYF. Here the CDR3 DNA reads TGTGCCAGCAGTGGGACAGGGGCTGTAAAAAACACCATATATTTT.

The V gene is TRBV7-2, the J gene TRBJ2-7; the D call may be TRBD1 or TRBD2 (5 bases each). Deletions cut 8 bases from V and 6 bases from J, with 11 bases between. The V gene's germline CDR1 is SGHTA and CDR2 FQGNSA. The CDR3 runs to 11 residues. CDR3 sequence reads: CASGQGAEQYF. The DNA of the CDR3 is TGTGCCAGCGGCCAGGGAGCCGAGCAGTACTTC. The full variable domain, in which reference TRBV7-2 and TRBJ2-7 provide the parts outside the CDR3, is GAGVSQSPSNKVTEKGKDVELRCDPISGHTALYWYRQSLGQGLEFLIYFQGNSAPDKSGLPSDRFSAERTGGSVSTLTIQRTQQEDSAVYLCASGQGAEQYFGPGTRLTVT.

The rearrangement links TRBV9 to TRBJ2-5, with 10 bases lining up with TRBD2. J lost 3 bases, V lost 3 bases, and 2 bases had no gene match. Germline assignment: CDR1 SGDLS and CDR2 YYNGEE. This CDR3 is 14 amino acids long. The CDR3 DNA sequence: TGTGCCAGCAGCGCCGGGACTAGCGAAGAGACCCAGTACTTC. Residues: CASSAGTSEETQYF.

V is TRBV7-2 and J is TRBJ1-1; D is possibly TRBD1 (5 bases). The V gene lost 5 bases and the J gene lost 0 bases, with 16 bases spanning the gap. Germline assignment: CDR1 SGHTA and CDR2 FQGNSA. The CDR3 covers 16 residues. The CDR3 loop reads CASSPSPLRVNTEAFF. The CDR3 DNA is TGTGCCAGCAGCCCGTCCCCCCTCAGGGTGAACACTGAAGCTTTCTTT.

The genes are TRBV19 and TRBJ1-2, with D tentatively TRBD1 (5 bases). CDR1 LNHDA and CDR2 SQIVND come from the germline V gene (reference sequence). The CDR3 is 15 residues long. V was trimmed by 5 bases and J by 0 bases, leaving 13 bases between them. The CDR3 loop is CASSPGPLTNYGYTF. In DNA, the CDR3 is TGTGCCAGTAGTCCAGGGCCCCTAACTAACTATGGCTACACCTTC.